The clone carrying this T cell receptor (beta chain) turned up a few times. No antigen is known for it. Trimming removed 2 bases from V and 3 bases from J; junction bases left unmatched: 1. The length of the CDR3 is 14 residues. The germline gives CDR1 SGHRS, CDR2 YFSETQ. Stable Graves' hyperthyroidism denoted no ophthalmopathy progression over 18 months. Diagnoses were established using clinical symptoms, serum thyroxine and TRAb, thyroid ultrasound and orbital computed tomography. There were TCR beta CDR3 regions amplified from RNA transcripts. Researchers ran a first-round RT-PCR on the TCR CDR3 using the HTBI primer set. One entry per CDR3 protein results from TCRdb running MiXCR on the multiplex PCR reads. The sample has 550,000 to 800,000 distinct CDR3 sequences; about 18% are singletons. The sample belongs to a study of T cells in Graves' hyperthyroidism and ophthalmopathy. For the study at large: Sampling of peripheral blood happened at initial diagnosis, prior to any treatment.

Study results and caveats: In blood, most of the thyroid clonotypes expanded above 0.001 were also present.

Sequencing was done on a sample of blood. This clonotype was obtained from a man aged 45-60 years with Graves' hyperthyroidism. The rearrangement uses TRBV5-1 and TRBJ2-2, with 7 bases fitting TRBD2. The CDR3 region has the DNA TGCGCCAGCAGCTTCGGACTAGACACCGGGGAGCTGTTTTTT. It is translated as CASSFGLDTGELFF.